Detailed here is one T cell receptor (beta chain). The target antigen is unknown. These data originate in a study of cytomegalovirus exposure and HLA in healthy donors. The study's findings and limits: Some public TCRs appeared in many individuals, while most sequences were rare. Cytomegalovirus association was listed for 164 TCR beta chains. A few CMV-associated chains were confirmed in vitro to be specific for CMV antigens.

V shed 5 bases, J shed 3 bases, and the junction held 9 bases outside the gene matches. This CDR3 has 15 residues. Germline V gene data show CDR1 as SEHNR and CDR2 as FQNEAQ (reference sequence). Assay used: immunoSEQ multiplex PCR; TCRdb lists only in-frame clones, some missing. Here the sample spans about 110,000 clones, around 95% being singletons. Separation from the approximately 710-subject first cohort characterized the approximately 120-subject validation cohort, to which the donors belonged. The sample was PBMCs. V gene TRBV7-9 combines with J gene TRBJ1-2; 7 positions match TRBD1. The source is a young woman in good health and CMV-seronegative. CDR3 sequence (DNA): TGTGCCAGCAGCCCTGGACAGGTCCCCTACTATGGCTACACCTTC. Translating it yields CASSPGQVPYYGYTF.